The 24 T cell receptor beta chains given below trace back to one sample, sequenced in a study of radiation and T cells in renal cell carcinoma (dated by TCRdb to about 2020). Library construction relied on the immunoSEQ multiplex PCR assay. This immuneACCESS table, as held by TCRdb, lists in-frame sequences with V and J called but not all clones. Of the missing ones, under half trace to an unresolved V gene in checked studies; the others have no known cause. The sample records about 49,000 clones, 83% of which are singletons. Around 31% of the sample is in the top ten clones. In the paper's terms, the time point label means: baseline pretreatment blood. The treatment or condition label on this specimen signifies: 15 Gy SBRT to primary tumor, nephrectomy 4 weeks later. The input for sequencing was blood, taken from a patient whose treatment included radiotherapy and nephrectomy. The receptor source for this set is a woman between 65 and 79 years old with renal cell carcinoma.

J is TRBJ1-2 and V is TRBV9, with D perhaps matching TRBD1 (6 bases). The CDR3 sequence is 13 residues long. Per germline, CDR1 SGDLS and CDR2 YYNGEE. Trimming removed 4 bases at V and 5 bases at J, with 12 bases between. Here the CDR3 reads CASSLRQDYGYTF. The CDR3 DNA reads as TGTGCCAGCAGCCTTAGACAGGATTATGGCTACACCTTC.

This chain joins TRBV5-4 and TRBJ2-3; 8 bases agree with TRBD2. The germline CDR1 and CDR2 sequences are SGHNT and YYREEE (reference sequence). The trim removed 0 bases at V and 0 bases at J, leaving 0 bases unmatched. CDR3 length: 15 residues. CDR3 DNA sequence: TGTGCCAGCAGCTTGGCTAGCGGGAGCACAGATACGCAGTATTTT. Its protein is CASSLASGSTDTQYF.

This sequence joins TRBV5-1 and TRBJ2-2, with 8 bases fitting TRBD1. Trimming took 4 bases from V and 7 from J; bases not matched to a gene: 9. This CDR3 has 15 residues. Germline V CDR1 and CDR2: SGHRS, YFSETQ. The CDR3 nucleotides are TGCGCCAGCAGCGCCACAGGGGGTATAGGCGGGGAGCTGTTTTTT. Protein sequence: CASSATGGIGGELFF.

V and J are TRBV30 and TRBJ1-6; 7 bases agree with TRBD1. The CDR3 sequence is 12 residues long. Trimming cost V 5 bases and J 5 bases; bases outside gene matches: 0. Germline CDR1 and CDR2: GTSNPN and SVGIG (reference sequence). The CDR3 here is CAWGQDNSPLHF. The CDR3 DNA is TGTGCCTGGGGACAGGATAATTCACCCCTCCACTTT. The full variable domain, with the rest looked up from reference TRBV30 and TRBJ1-6, is SQTIHQWPATLVQPVGSPLSLECTVEGTSNPNLYWYRQAAGRGLQLLFYSVGIGQISSEVPQNLSASRPQDRQFILSSKKLLLSDSGFYLCAWGQDNSPLHFGNGTRLTVT.

V is TRBV4-3 and J is TRBJ2-7, with TRBD2 matching 8 bases. The CDR3 has 15 residues. Germline CDR1 and CDR2: LGHNA and YSLEER. V lost 0 bases, J lost 3 bases, and 4 bases stayed unmatched. The CDR3 here is CASSQESSGFYEQYF. The CDR3 region has the DNA TGCGCCAGCAGCCAAGAATCTAGCGGGTTCTACGAGCAGTACTTC.

The V call is TRBV7-2, the J call TRBJ1-6, with 8 bases that match TRBD1. V lost 7 bases to trimming and J lost 7 bases; unmatched junction nucleotides: 9. Germline V CDR1 and CDR2: SGHTA, FQGNSA. The CDR3 sequence is 15 residues long. The CDR3 protein is CASNSPDRVNSPLHF. CDR3 in DNA: TGTGCCAGCAACTCCCCGGACAGGGTAAATTCACCCCTCCACTTT.

This clone was picked up one time. The V and J genes are TRBV30 and TRBJ1-2, with D perhaps TRBD1 (6 bases). The CDR3 contains 12 residues. Germline V CDR1 and CDR2: GTSNPN, SVGIG (reference sequence). Trimming took 2 bases from V and 5 from J, leaving 9 bases between them. CDR3 sequence: CAWSWTEYGYTF. CDR3 nucleotide sequence: TGTGCCTGGAGTTGGACAGAGTATGGCTACACCTTC.

The V and J genes are TRBV29-1 and TRBJ2-1; a possible D gene is TRBD1 (7 bases). V was trimmed by 7 bases and J by 5 bases, leaving 15 bases between them. CDR1 and CDR2 from the germline V gene are SQVTM and ANQGSEA. The CDR3 extends over 13 amino acids. DNA for the CDR3: TGCAGCGGATCAGGGGGGTGGAACAATGAGCAGTTCTTC. It specifies CSGSGGWNNEQFF.

This chain connects TRBV4-2 to TRBJ2-5; 14 bases map to TRBD2. Germline CDR1 and CDR2: LGHNA and YNFKEQ. V trimming: 4 bases; J trimming: 5 bases; junction bases outside the gene matches: 6. This CDR3 is built from 16 residues. The CDR3 nucleotides read TGTGCCAGCAGCCGAGGACTAGCGGGAGGAGGGGAGACCCAGTACTTC. It codes for CASSRGLAGGGETQYF.

V and J are TRBV18 and TRBJ2-5; D is tentatively TRBD1 or TRBD2 (5 bases each). Germline V gene sequence: CDR1 KGHSH, CDR2 LQKENI. CDR3 length equals 14 residues. The V end lost 4 bases, the J end lost 2 bases, and 11 bases lay between the germline ends. The CDR3 DNA reads as TGTGCCAGCTCACTCGGGGCTGGACAAGAGACCCAGTACTTC. It yields the protein CASSLGAGQETQYF.

V usage is TRBV5-1 and J usage is TRBJ2-2; D is uncertain. Germline CDR1 is SGHRS and CDR2 is YFSETQ. Trimming stripped 9 bases from V and 2 bases from J, with 11 bases between. The CDR3 is 13 amino acids. CDR3 nucleotide sequence: TGCGCCACCAGACCAGAAAACACCGGGGAGCTGTTTTTT. It translates to CATRPENTGELFF. Using reference TRBV5-1 and TRBJ2-2 for the parts outside the CDR3, the full variable domain is KAGVTQTPRYLIKTRGQQVTLSCSPISGHRSVSWYQQTPGQGLQFLFEYFSETQRNKGNFPGRFSGRQFSNSRSEMNVSTLELGDSALYLCATRPENTGELFFGEGSRLTVL.

The gene calls are TRBV10-3 and TRBJ2-5; D may match TRBD1 or TRBD2 (5 bases each). Germline lookup yields CDR1 ENHRY and CDR2 SYGVKD. This CDR3 comprises 14 residues. Trimming stripped 3 bases from V and 3 bases from J, with 11 bases between. CDR3 amino acids: CAISDPGTEETQYF. CDR3 bases: TGTGCCATCAGTGATCCCGGGACCGAAGAGACCCAGTACTTC.

The CDR3 nucleotides are TGTGCCAGCCTCCAAGGGAGCTCCTATAATTCACCCCTCCACTTT. It specifies CASLQGSSYNSPLHF. This chain connects TRBV7-9 to TRBJ1-6; D call uncertain. The CDR3 consists of 15 residues. Germline CDR1 is SEHNR and CDR2 is FQNEAQ (reference sequence). The germline V and J ends were trimmed by 8 bases and 0 bases, with 11 bases remaining between them.

The rearrangement joins TRBV5-1 to TRBJ2-1; D gene unclear. This CDR3 spans 12 amino acids. Germline values: CDR1 SGHRS, CDR2 YFSETQ. The V and J ends lost 4 bases and 7 bases respectively, with 9 bases between them. The CDR3 loop reads CASSPEGNEQFF. The CDR3 DNA reads as TGCGCCAGCAGCCCTGAAGGTAATGAGCAGTTCTTC.

The V call is TRBV11-3, the J call TRBJ2-2; 8 bases fit TRBD1. CDR3 length equals 15 residues. V lost 5 bases and J lost 1; bases outside the gene matches: 3. From germline, CDR1 is SGHNT and CDR2 YENEEA. CDR3 in amino acids: CASSGGQGNTGELFF. In DNA, the CDR3 is TGTGCCAGCAGCGGTGGACAGGGGAACACCGGGGAGCTGTTTTTT. Full variable domain (outside the CDR3, taken from reference TRBV11-3 and TRBJ2-2): EAGVVQSPRYKIIEKKQPVAFWCNPISGHNTLYWYLQNLGQGPELLIRYENEEAVDDSQLPKDRFSAERLKGVDSTLKIQPAELGDSAVYLCASSGGQGNTGELFFGEGSRLTVL.

The chain recombines TRBV7-6 with TRBJ2-1; 9 nucleotides align to TRBD2. The CDR3 covers 17 residues. Germline CDR1 and CDR2: SGHVS and FNYEAQ. V lost 3 bases to trimming and J lost 8 bases; unmatched junction nucleotides: 14. The CDR3 spells CASSLFSRREGRDEQFF. DNA of the CDR3: TGTGCCAGCAGCTTGTTTTCTCGGCGGGAGGGTCGGGATGAGCAGTTCTTC.

This sequence joins TRBV6-5 and TRBJ2-5; D gene ambiguous. The CDR3 extends over 15 amino acids. Deletions cut 0 bases from V and 1 base from J, with 9 bases between. CDR1 and CDR2 (germline): MNHEY, SVGAGI. CDR3 nucleotide sequence: TGTGCCAGCAGTTACTCCCCTAGACCCCAAGAGACCCAGTACTTC. Its translation is CASSYSPRPQETQYF.

The rearrangement links TRBV5-4 to TRBJ2-2; 8 nucleotides align to TRBD2. With 5 bases clipped from V and 5 bases from J, the junction kept 8 bases outside the gene matches. The CDR3 sequence is 15 residues long. Germline V gives CDR1 SGHNT, CDR2 YYREEE (reference sequence). The CDR3 nucleotides are TGTGCCAGCAGTCGGACTAGCCGGAGGACCGGGGAGCTGTTTTTT. Its protein is CASSRTSRRTGELFF.

The chain links TRBV5-1 to TRBJ1-6; D is uncertain. The CDR3 runs 16 residues. Deletions cut 4 bases from V and 0 bases from J, with 11 bases between. Germline V CDR1 and CDR2: SGHRS, YFSETQ. The CDR3 loop reads CASSTGMSSYNSPLHF. Here the CDR3 DNA reads TGCGCCAGCAGCACGGGGATGAGCTCCTATAATTCACCCCTCCACTTT.

The chain joins TRBV4-3 to TRBJ2-7; tentative D call: TRBD2 (5 bases). The CDR3 has 16 residues. Germline-derived CDR1 and CDR2 are LGHNA and YSLEER. Between the trimmed V and J ends, which lost 3 bases and 2 bases, there was a span of 17 bases. CDR3 amino acids: CASSQGWRTAAYEQYF. The CDR3 region has the DNA TGCGCCAGCAGCCAGGGATGGCGGACTGCCGCCTACGAGCAGTACTTC.

The CDR3 region is CASSESPGSYEQYF. In DNA, the CDR3 is TGTGCCAGCAGTGAATCCCCAGGCTCCTACGAGCAGTACTTC. The V call is TRBV25-1, the J call TRBJ2-7; D ambiguous. The CDR3 covers 14 residues. Germline values: CDR1 MGHDK, CDR2 SYGVNS. V was cut by 1 base and J by 0 bases, with 7 bases left in between.

Details on this clone: One junction end does not reproduce the germline sequence, and a read error may be involved. The rearrangement uses TRBV11-2 and TRBJ1-2, with D possibly TRBD1 on 6 matching bases. The CDR3 is 15 residues long. Germline values: CDR1 SGHAT, CDR2 FQNNGV. The CDR3, as DNA: TGTGCCAGCACCTTAACCCCGACGGACAGCACTGGCTACACCTTC. It codes for CASTLTPTDSTGYTF.

The J gene is TRBJ2-7, the V gene TRBV11-2, with a weak D call TRBD2 (6 bases). CDR1 is SGHAT and CDR2 is FQNNGV in the germline V gene. The ends were cut back, 4 bases at V and 3 bases at J, with 13 bases in the middle. The CDR3 extends over 14 amino acids. The DNA of the CDR3 is TGTGCCAGCAGCTCCCGGGACTCGATCTACGAGCAGTACTTC. This codes for CASSSRDSIYEQYF.

The chain joins TRBV9 to TRBJ2-5; 9 nucleotides agree with TRBD1. The germline gives CDR1 SGDLS, CDR2 YYNGEE. J gave up 3 bases and V 3 bases, and 6 bases lay outside the gene matches. There are 15 residues in the CDR3. In DNA form, the CDR3 reads TGTGCCAGCAGCGAAACCGGGACAGGGAAAGAGACCCAGTACTTC. Its translation: CASSETGTGKETQYF.